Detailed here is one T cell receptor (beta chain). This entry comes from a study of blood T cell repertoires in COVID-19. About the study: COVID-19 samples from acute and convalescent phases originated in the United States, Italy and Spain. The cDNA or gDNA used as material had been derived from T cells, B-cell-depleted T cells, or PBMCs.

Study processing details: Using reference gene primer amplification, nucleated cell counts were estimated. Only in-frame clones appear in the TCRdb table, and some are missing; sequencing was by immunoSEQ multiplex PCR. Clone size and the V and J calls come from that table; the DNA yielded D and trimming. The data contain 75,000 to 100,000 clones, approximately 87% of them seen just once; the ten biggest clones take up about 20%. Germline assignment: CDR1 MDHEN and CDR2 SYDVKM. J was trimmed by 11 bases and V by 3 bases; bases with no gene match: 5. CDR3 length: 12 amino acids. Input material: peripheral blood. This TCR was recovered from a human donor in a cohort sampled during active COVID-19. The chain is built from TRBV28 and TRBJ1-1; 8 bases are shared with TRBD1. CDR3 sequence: CASSFLQGVAFF. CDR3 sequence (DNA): TGTGCCAGCAGTTTTTTACAGGGGGTGGCTTTCTTT. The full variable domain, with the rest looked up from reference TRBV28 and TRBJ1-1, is DVKVTQSSRYLVKRTGEKVFLECVQDMDHENMFWYRQDPGLGLRLIYFSYDVKMKEKGDIPEGYSVSREKKERFSLILESASTNQTSMYLCASSFLQGVAFFGQGTRLTVV.